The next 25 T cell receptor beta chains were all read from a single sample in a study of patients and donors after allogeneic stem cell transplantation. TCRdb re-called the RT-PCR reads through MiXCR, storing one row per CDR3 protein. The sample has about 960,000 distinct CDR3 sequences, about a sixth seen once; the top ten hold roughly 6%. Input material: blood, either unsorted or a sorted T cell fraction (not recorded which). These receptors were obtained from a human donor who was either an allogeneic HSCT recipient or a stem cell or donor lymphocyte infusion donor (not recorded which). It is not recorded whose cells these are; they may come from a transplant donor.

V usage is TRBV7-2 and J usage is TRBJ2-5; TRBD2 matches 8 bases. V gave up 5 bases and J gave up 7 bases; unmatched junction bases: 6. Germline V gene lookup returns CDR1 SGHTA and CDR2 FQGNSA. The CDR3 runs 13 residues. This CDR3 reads CASSRTSPGTQYF. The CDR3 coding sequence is TGTGCCAGCAGCCGGACTAGCCCCGGGACCCAGTACTTC.

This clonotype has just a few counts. The CDR3 region is CSGKRTDTQYF. CDR3 DNA sequence: TGCAGCGGTAAGCGCACAGATACGCAGTATTTT. This chain links TRBV29-1 with TRBJ2-3; D is uncertain. Between the trimmed V and J ends, which lost 7 bases and 1 base, there was a span of 6 bases. CDR3 length equals 11 residues. The V gene's germline CDR1 is SQVTM and CDR2 ANQGSEA.

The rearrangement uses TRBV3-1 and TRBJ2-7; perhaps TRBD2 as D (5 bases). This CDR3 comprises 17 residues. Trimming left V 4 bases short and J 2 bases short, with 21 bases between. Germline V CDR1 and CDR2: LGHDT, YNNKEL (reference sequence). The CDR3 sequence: CASSLKAALGSPYEQYF. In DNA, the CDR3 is TGTGCCAGCAGCCTAAAGGCGGCACTAGGGTCCCCCTACGAGCAGTACTTC.

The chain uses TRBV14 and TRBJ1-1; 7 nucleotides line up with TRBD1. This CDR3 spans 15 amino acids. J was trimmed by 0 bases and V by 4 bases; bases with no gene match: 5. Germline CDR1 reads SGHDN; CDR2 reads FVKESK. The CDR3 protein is CASSPWDSLNTEAFF. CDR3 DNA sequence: TGTGCCAGCAGCCCGTGGGACAGCCTGAACACTGAAGCTTTCTTT.

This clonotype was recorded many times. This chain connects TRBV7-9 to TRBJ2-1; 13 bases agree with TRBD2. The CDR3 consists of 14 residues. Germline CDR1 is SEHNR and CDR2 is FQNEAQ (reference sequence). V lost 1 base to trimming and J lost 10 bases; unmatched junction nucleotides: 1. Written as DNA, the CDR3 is TGTGCCAGCAGCTTAGGGACTAGCGGGAGCGAGCAGTTCTTC. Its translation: CASSLGTSGSEQFF.

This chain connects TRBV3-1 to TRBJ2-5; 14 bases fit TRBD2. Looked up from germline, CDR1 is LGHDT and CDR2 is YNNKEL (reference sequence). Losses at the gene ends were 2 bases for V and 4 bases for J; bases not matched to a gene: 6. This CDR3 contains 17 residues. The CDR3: CASSQPGLAGVGETQYF. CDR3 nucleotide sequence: TGTGCCAGCAGCCAACCGGGACTAGCGGGAGTTGGAGAGACCCAGTACTTC.

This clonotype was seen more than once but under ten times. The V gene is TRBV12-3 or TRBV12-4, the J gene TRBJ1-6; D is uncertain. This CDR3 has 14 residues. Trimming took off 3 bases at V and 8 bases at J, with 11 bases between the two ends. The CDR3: CASSLYGRHSPLHF. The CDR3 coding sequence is TGTGCCAGCAGTTTGTATGGTCGTCATTCACCCCTCCACTTT.

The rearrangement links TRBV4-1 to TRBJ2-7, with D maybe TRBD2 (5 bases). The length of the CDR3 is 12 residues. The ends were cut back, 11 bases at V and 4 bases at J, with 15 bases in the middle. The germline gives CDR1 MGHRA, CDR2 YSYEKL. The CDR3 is CAPRRGNYEQYF. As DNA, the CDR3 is TGCGCCCCCCGCAGAGGGAATTACGAGCAGTACTTC.

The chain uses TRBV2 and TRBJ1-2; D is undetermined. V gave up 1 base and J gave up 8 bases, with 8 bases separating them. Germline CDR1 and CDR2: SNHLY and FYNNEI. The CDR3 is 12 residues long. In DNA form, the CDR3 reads TGTGCCAGCAGTGAAGGGGTTTTCGGCTACACCTTC. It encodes CASSEGVFGYTF. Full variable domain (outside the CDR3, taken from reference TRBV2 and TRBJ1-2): EPEVTQTPSHQVTQMGQEVILRCVPISNHLYFYWYRQILGQKVEFLVSFYNNEISEKSEIFDDQFSVERPDGSNFTLKIRSTKLEDSAMYFCASSEGVFGYTFGSGTRLTVV.

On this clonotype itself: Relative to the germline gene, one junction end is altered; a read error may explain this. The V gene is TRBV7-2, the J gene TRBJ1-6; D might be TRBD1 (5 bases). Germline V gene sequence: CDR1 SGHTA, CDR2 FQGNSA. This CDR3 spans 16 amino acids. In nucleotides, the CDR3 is TGTGCCAGCAGCTTAGATGTTCCGGGAAGGGGTTCACCCCTCCACTTC. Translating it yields CASSLDVPGRGSPLHF. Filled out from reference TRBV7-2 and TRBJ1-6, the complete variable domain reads GAGVSQSPSNKVTEKGKDVELRCDPISGHTALYWYRQSLGQGLEFLIYFQGNSAPDKSGLPSDRFSAERTGGSVSTLTIQRTQQEDSAVYLCASSLDVPGRGSPLHFGNGTRLTVT.

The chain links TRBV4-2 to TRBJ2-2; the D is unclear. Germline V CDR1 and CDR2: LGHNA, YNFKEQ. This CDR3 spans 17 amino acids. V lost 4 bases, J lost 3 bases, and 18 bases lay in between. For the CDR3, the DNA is TGTGCCAGCAGCCGTCGCATATCGGGCGACGACACCGGGGAGCTGTTTTTT. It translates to CASSRRISGDDTGELFF.

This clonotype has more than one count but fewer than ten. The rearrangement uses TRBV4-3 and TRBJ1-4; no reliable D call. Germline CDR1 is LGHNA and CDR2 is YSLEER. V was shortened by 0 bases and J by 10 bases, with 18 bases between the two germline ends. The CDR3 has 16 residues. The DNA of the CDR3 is TGCGCCAGCAGCCAAGATAGTGGGCTGCCCTTTGGAAAACTGTTTTTT. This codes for CASSQDSGLPFGKLFF.

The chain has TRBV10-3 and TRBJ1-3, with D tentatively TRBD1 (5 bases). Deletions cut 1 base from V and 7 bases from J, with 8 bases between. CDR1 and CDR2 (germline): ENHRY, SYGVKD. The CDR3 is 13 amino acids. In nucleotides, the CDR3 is TGTGCCATCAGTGAGTGGGACGCCAACACCATATATTTT. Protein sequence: CAISEWDANTIYF.

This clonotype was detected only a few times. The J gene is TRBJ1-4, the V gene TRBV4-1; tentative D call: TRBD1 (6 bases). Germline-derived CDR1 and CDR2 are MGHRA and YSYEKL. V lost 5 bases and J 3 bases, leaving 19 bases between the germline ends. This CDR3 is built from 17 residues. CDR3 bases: TGCGCCAGCAGCAAAGGGGGGGGGACCGGGGCTAATGAAAAACTGTTTTTT. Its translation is CASSKGGGTGANEKLFF.

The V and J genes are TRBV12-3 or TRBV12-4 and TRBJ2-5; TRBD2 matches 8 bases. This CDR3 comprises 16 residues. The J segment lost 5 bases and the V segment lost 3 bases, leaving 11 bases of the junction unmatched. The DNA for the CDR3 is TGTGCCAGCAGTTTCGGGGTACTAGCGGAAGGCGAGACCCAGTACTTC. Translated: CASSFGVLAEGETQYF.

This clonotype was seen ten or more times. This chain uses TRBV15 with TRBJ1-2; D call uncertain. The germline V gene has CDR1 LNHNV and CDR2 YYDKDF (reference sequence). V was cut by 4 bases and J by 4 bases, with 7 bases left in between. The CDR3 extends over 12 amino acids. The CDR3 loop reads CATSNEIYGYTF. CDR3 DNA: TGTGCCACCAGCAATGAAATCTATGGCTACACCTTC.

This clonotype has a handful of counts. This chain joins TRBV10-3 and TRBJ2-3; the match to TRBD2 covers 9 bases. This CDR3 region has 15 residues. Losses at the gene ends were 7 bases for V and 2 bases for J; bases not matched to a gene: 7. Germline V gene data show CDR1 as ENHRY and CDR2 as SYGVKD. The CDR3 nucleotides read TGTGCCATCAACGGTCTAGCGGGACCCACAGATACGCAGTATTTT. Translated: CAINGLAGPTDTQYF.

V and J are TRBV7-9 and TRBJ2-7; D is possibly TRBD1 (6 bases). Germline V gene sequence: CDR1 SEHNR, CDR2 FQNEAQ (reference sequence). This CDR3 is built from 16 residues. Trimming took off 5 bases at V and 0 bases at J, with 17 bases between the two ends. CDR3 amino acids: CASSPGAGVLSYEQYF. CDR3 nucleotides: TGTGCCAGCAGCCCAGGGGCAGGGGTACTCTCCTACGAGCAGTACTTC.

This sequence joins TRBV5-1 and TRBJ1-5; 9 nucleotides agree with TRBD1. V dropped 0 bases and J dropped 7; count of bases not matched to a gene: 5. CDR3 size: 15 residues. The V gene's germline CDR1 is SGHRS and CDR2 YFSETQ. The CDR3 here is CASSLAPDRGQPQHF. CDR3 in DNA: TGCGCCAGCAGCTTGGCCCCGGACAGGGGACAGCCCCAGCATTTT.

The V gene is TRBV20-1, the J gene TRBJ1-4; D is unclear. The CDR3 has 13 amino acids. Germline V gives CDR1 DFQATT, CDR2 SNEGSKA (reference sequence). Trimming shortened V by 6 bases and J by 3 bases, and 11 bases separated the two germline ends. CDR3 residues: CSATTPANEKLFF. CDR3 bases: TGCAGTGCCACTACTCCGGCTAATGAAAAACTGTTTTTT.

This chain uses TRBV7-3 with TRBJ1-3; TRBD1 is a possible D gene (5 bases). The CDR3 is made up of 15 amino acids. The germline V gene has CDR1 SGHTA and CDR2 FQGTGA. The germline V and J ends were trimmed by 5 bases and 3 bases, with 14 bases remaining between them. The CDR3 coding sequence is TGTGCCAGCAGCCAGGCGGGGGGTTTTGGAAACACCATATATTTT. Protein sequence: CASSQAGGFGNTIYF.

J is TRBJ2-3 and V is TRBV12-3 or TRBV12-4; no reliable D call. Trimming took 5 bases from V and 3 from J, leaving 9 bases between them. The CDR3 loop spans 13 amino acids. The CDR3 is CASSGVRTDTQYF. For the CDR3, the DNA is TGTGCCAGCAGTGGTGTTCGAACAGATACGCAGTATTTT.

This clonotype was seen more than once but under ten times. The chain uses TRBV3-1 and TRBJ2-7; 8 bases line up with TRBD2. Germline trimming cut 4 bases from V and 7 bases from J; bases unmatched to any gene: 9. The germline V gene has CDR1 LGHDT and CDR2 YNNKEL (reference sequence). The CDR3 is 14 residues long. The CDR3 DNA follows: TGTGCCAGCAGCCTAGGACTAGCTCTAGGGGAGCAGTACTTC. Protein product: CASSLGLALGEQYF.

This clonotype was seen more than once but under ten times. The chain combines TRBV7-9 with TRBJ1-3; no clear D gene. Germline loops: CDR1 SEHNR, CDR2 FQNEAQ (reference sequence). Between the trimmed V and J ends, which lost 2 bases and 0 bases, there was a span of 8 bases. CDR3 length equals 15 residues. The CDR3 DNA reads TGTGCCAGCAGCTTAAAGGGAAACTCTGGAAACACCATATATTTT. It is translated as CASSLKGNSGNTIYF.

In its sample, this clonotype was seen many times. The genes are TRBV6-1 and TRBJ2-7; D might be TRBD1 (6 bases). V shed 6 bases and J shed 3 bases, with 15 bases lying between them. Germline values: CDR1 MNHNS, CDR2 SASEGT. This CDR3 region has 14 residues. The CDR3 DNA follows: TGTGCCAGCAGAACAGGGAGAAGTCTCTACGAGCAGTACTTC. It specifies CASRTGRSLYEQYF.